One and the same sample provided the 11 T cell receptor beta chains below, sequenced in a study of a mutant IDH1 vaccine in newly diagnosed glioma. Time point meaning: baseline, week 1 (first vaccination visit). Treatment in this sample: pre-vaccination baseline after standard-of-care therapy. Some clones are missing from TCRdb's copy, which holds only in-frame ones; the method was immunoSEQ multiplex PCR. Of approximately 70,000 clones listed, 80% to 90% were seen once; the top ten hold 2.9%. The sample was PBMCs, taken from a glioma patient treated with radiotherapy, temozolomide or both. These receptors were obtained from a man aged 25 to 45 with glioma.

V gene TRBV19 combines with J gene TRBJ1-5; D perhaps matches TRBD1 (6 bases). V shed 5 bases and J shed 2 bases, with 13 bases lying between them. The CDR3 has 15 amino acids. Germline V CDR1 and CDR2: LNHDA, SQIVND (reference sequence). CDR3 in amino acids: CASSWSRGRNQPQHF. CDR3 nucleotides: TGTGCCAGTAGTTGGTCCAGGGGCCGCAATCAGCCCCAGCATTTT.

This rearrangement joins TRBV6-4 to TRBJ2-2; 7 bases map to TRBD2. The CDR3 is 15 residues long. Germline CDR1 MRHNA, CDR2 SNTAGT. Losses at the gene ends were 11 bases for V and 0 bases for J; bases not matched to a gene: 9. For the CDR3, the DNA is TGTGCCCGAAGCGGGGTAAACGCGAACACCGGGGAGCTGTTTTTT. This translates into CARSGVNANTGELFF.

The J gene is TRBJ2-7, the V gene TRBV11-3; D is perhaps TRBD1 (6 bases). V was cut by 5 bases and J by 7 bases, with 18 bases left in between. This CDR3 has 14 residues. Germline CDR1 is SGHNT and CDR2 is YENEEA. CDR3 coding DNA: TGTGCCAGCAGCCCGATGGACAGTCCGGGGGAGCAGTACTTC. Translated: CASSPMDSPGEQYF.

The chain couples TRBV5-1 to TRBJ2-7; 7 positions agree with TRBD1. V shed 0 bases, J shed 4 bases, and the junction held 1 base outside the gene matches. CDR1 is SGHRS, CDR2 YFSETQ, per germline. CDR3 size: 13 residues. CDR3 DNA: TGCGCCAGCAGCTTGGGGACAGGATACGAGCAGTACTTC. Translation gives CASSLGTGYEQYF.

The J gene is TRBJ2-3, the V gene TRBV2; D uncertain. The CDR3 loop spans 13 amino acids. The germline V and J ends were trimmed by 4 bases and 2 bases, with 7 bases remaining between them. CDR1 SNHLY and CDR2 FYNNEI come from the germline V gene. The CDR3 region is CASSGYFTDTQYF. Written as DNA, the CDR3 is TGTGCCAGCAGTGGGTACTTCACAGATACGCAGTATTTT. The entire variable domain, with the rest obtained from reference TRBV2 and TRBJ2-3, is as follows: EPEVTQTPSHQVTQMGQEVILRCVPISNHLYFYWYRQILGQKVEFLVSFYNNEISEKSEIFDDQFSVERPDGSNFTLKIRSTKLEDSAMYFCASSGYFTDTQYFGPGTRLTVL.

The rearrangement joins TRBV29-1 to TRBJ1-1, with 12 bases aligning to TRBD1. Trimming removed 5 bases from V and 3 bases from J; junction bases left unmatched: 10. The CDR3 sequence is 16 residues long. Germline lookup yields CDR1 SQVTM and CDR2 ANQGSEA. CDR3 nucleotide sequence: TGCAGCGTTATACCGGGACAGGGGGCCGGTCACACTGAAGCTTTCTTT. Translation gives CSVIPGQGAGHTEAFF.

CDR3 loop: CASSRVLAGRYNEQFF. DNA for the CDR3: TGCGCCAGCAGCCGAGTACTAGCGGGGAGATACAATGAGCAGTTCTTC. V gene TRBV4-1 combines with J gene TRBJ2-1; 10 bases map to TRBD2. CDR3 size: 16 residues. V lost 4 bases and J lost 4; bases outside the gene matches: 7. The germline gives CDR1 MGHRA, CDR2 YSYEKL.

The J gene is TRBJ2-5, the V gene TRBV7-9; D is ambiguous. The length of the CDR3 is 16 residues. Trimming stripped 5 bases from V and 5 bases from J, with 21 bases between. The germline V gene has CDR1 SEHNR and CDR2 FQNEAQ (reference sequence). CDR3 sequence: CASSPGVLKALETQYF. The CDR3 bases are TGTGCCAGCAGCCCCGGCGTCCTGAAGGCATTGGAGACCCAGTACTTC.

This clone occurred a few times. The chain is built from TRBV10-2 and TRBJ1-5, with a possible D match to TRBD1 (6 bases). The V gene's germline CDR1 is WSHSY and CDR2 SAAADI. The CDR3 spans 14 residues. Between the trimmed V and J ends, which lost 8 bases and 1 base, there was a span of 12 bases. In nucleotides, the CDR3 is TGCGCCAGCCGACGGACAGAGAGCAATCAGCCCCAGCATTTT. This sequence encodes CASRRTESNQPQHF.

This chain uses TRBV6-5 with TRBJ2-2; 8 bases align to TRBD1. Germline V gene sequence: CDR1 MNHEY, CDR2 SVGAGI. The trim removed 5 bases at V and 7 bases at J, leaving 6 bases unmatched. This CDR3 has 14 amino acids. The CDR3 region has the DNA TGTGCCAGCAGTAGACAGGGGTCGGGCGGGGAGCTGTTTTTT. Translated: CASSRQGSGGELFF.

In its sample, this clone was seen a few times. The chain recombines TRBV18 with TRBJ1-1; D not resolved. The CDR3 has 14 residues. Per germline, CDR1 KGHSH and CDR2 LQKENI. The V end lost 3 bases, the J end lost 5 bases, and 13 bases lay between the germline ends. The CDR3 DNA reads TGTGCCAGCTCACCTCATCCTGAGGGAACTGAAGCTTTCTTT. Translating it yields CASSPHPEGTEAFF.